This TCR beta chain stems from a study of T cells after yellow fever vaccination. Findings and caveats of the study: Re-detected after boosting: most primary clones, about 96% of CD4 and about 89% of CD8.

MiXCR, run by TCRdb on the 5' RACE reads, gives a single entry per CDR3 protein. The sample gives about 260,000 distinct CDR3 sequences, 3.6% of which show up once; 15% to 20% is in the top ten. This clonotype turned up a few times. No antigen is known for it. The junction had 11 bases not matched to a gene; V was cut back by 4 bases and J by 3 bases. The CDR3 has 18 amino acids. Per germline, CDR1 SGHNT and CDR2 YYREEE (reference sequence). The sequence was obtained from a man between 18 and 29 years old who received the YFV17D yellow fever vaccine. V gene TRBV5-4 combines with J gene TRBJ2-2; 11 bases are a match to TRBD1. This material consisted of PBMCs, taken 15 days after the yellow fever booster vaccination. This CDR3 is CASSPKGGQGVYTGELFF. CDR3 coding DNA: TGTGCCAGCAGCCCAAAAGGGGGACAGGGGGTTTACACCGGGGAGCTGTTTTTT.